The TCR beta chain described here comes from a study of blood T cell repertoires in COVID-19. The wider study: Nucleic acid was either cDNA or gDNA, and it came from T cells, B-cell-depleted T cells, or PBMCs.

Clones were sequenced by immunoSEQ multiplex PCR, and TCRdb holds only the in-frame ones, with some missing. The table records 250,000 to 350,000 clones, about 91% of them present only once. The V segment lost 5 bases and the J segment 5 bases; nucleotides outside the gene matches: 3. The length of the CDR3 is 14 residues. CDR1 is LNHDA and CDR2 is SQIVND in the germline V gene (reference sequence). Sequencing was done on a sample of peripheral blood. V gene TRBV19 combines with J gene TRBJ2-2; 9 nucleotides match TRBD1. The sequence came from a woman in her fifties or sixties with acute or convalescent COVID-19. The CDR3 coding sequence is TGTGCCAGTAGTTCGGGACAGGGTACCGGGGAGCTGTTTTTT. Translating it yields CASSSGQGTGELFF.